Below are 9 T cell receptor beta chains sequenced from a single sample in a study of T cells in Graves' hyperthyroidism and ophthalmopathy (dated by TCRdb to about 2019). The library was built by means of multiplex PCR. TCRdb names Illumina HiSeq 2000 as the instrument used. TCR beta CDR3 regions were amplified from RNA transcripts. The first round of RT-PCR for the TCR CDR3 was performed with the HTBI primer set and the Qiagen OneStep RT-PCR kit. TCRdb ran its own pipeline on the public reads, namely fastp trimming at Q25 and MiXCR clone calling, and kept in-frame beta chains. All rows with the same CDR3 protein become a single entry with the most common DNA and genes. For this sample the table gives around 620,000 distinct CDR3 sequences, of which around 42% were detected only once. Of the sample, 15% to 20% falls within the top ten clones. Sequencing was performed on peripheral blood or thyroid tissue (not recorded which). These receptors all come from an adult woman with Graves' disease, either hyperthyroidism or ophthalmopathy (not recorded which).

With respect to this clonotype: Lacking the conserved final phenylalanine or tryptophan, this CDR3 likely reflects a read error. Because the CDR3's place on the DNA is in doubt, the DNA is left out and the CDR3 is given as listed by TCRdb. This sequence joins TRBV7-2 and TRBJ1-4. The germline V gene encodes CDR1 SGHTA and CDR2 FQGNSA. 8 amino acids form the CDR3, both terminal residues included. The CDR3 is CASSFPRV.

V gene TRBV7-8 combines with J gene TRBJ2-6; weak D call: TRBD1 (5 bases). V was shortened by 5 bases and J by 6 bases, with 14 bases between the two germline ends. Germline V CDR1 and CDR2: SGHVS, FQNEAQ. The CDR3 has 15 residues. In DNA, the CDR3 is TGTGCCAGCAGCCCTGAAGCGACAGCGGCCAACGTCCTGACTTTC. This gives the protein CASSPEATAANVLTF.

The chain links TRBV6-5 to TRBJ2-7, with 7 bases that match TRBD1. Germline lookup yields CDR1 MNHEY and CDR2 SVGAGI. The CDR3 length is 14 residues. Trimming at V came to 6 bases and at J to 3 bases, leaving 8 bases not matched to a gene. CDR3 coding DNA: TGTGCCAGCAGGCGGACAGGTGGCCTCTACGAGCAGTACTTC. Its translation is CASRRTGGLYEQYF.

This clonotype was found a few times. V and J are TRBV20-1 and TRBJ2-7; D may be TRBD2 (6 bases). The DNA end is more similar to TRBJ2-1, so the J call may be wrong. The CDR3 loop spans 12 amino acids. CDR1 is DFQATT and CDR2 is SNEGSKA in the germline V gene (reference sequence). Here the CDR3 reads CSALRGDNEQFF. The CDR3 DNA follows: TGCAGTGCGTTGCGGGGCGACAATGAGCAGTTCTTC.

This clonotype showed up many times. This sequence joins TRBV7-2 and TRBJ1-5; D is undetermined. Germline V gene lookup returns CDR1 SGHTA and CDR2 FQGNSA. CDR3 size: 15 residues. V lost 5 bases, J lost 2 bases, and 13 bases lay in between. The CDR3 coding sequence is TGTGCCAGCAGCCCCGGCCCTCCCGGCAATCAGCCCCAGCATTTT. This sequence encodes CASSPGPPGNQPQHF. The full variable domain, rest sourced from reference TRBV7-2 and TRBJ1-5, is GAGVSQSPSNKVTEKGKDVELRCDPISGHTALYWYRQSLGQGLEFLIYFQGNSAPDKSGLPSDRFSAERTGGSVSTLTIQRTQQEDSAVYLCASSPGPPGNQPQHFGDGTRLSIL.

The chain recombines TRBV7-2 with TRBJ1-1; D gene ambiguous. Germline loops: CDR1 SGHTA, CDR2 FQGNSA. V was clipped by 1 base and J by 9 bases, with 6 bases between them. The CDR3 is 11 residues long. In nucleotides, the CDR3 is TGTGCCAGCAGCTTAGTTAGGCAAGCTTTCTTT. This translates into CASSLVRQAFF. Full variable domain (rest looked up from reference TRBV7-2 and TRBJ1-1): GAGVSQSPSNKVTEKGKDVELRCDPISGHTALYWYRQSLGQGLEFLIYFQGNSAPDKSGLPSDRFSAERTGGSVSTLTIQRTQQEDSAVYLCASSLVRQAFFGQGTRLTVV.

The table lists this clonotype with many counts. The CDR3 DNA is TGCGCCAGCGGCCGAACTCGGGGTGAAAAACTGTTTTTT. It yields the protein CASGRTRGEKLFF. V usage is TRBV4-1 and J usage is TRBJ1-4; no reliable D call. V lost 8 bases and J 7 bases, leaving 14 bases between the germline ends. This CDR3 spans 13 amino acids. Germline CDR1 is MGHRA and CDR2 is YSYEKL.

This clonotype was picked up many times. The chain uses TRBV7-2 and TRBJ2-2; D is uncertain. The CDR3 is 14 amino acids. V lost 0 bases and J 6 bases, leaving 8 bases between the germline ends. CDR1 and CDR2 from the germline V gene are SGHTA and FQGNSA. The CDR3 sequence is CASSLAWTSGELFF. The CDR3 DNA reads TGTGCCAGCAGCTTAGCGTGGACCTCCGGGGAGCTGTTTTTT. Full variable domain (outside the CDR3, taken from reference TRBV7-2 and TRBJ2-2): GAGVSQSPSNKVTEKGKDVELRCDPISGHTALYWYRQSLGQGLEFLIYFQGNSAPDKSGLPSDRFSAERTGGSVSTLTIQRTQQEDSAVYLCASSLAWTSGELFFGEGSRLTVL.

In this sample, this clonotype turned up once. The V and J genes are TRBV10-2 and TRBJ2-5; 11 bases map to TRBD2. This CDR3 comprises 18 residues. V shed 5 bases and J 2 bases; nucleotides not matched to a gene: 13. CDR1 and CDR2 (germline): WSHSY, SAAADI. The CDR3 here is CASSQPGLAVPVQETQYF. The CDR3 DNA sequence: TGCGCCAGCAGTCAACCGGGACTAGCGGTCCCCGTACAAGAGACCCAGTACTTC.